The next 7 T cell receptor beta chains were all read from a single sample in a study of T-cell memory formation after mild COVID-19. TCRdb reanalysed the 5' RACE reads using MiXCR and keeps one entry per CDR3 protein. The sample lists approximately 260,000 distinct CDR3 sequences; around 15% were seen once. The sequenced material came from PBMCs or a T cell subset sorted from them (not recorded which). The receptors shown here come from a man in his late teens or twenties who had mild COVID-19 (a few samples of this study predate the infection). Cell type and time point are not known.

This chain joins TRBV5-4 and TRBJ2-3; 8 bases fit TRBD1. The CDR3 runs 13 residues. J lost 6 bases, V lost 4 bases, and 4 bases had no gene match. Germline CDR1 and CDR2: SGHNT and YYREEE (reference sequence). CDR3 sequence reads: CASSQQGDDTQYF. In nucleotides, the CDR3 is TGTGCCAGCAGCCAACAGGGGGACGATACGCAGTATTTT.

This clonotype has ten or more counts. The chain combines TRBV7-2 with TRBJ2-7; 7 positions agree with TRBD1. J gave up 3 bases and V 4 bases, and 6 bases lay outside the gene matches. Per germline, CDR1 SGHTA and CDR2 FQGNSA. This CDR3 comprises 14 residues. CDR3 nucleotide sequence: TGTGCCAGCAGCTCTCCGGGACAGAACTACGAGCAGTACTTC. Translation gives CASSSPGQNYEQYF.

This chain uses TRBV7-9 with TRBJ1-1, with D uncertain. The V gene's germline CDR1 is SEHNR and CDR2 FQNEAQ (reference sequence). Trimming cost V 6 bases and J 1 base, with 9 bases left between them. This CDR3 comprises 13 residues. The CDR3 sequence: CASRRGKNTEAFF. The CDR3 DNA sequence: TGTGCCAGCAGGAGAGGGAAGAACACTGAAGCTTTCTTT. The entire variable domain, with the rest obtained from reference TRBV7-9 and TRBJ1-1, is as follows: DTGVSQNPRHKITKRGQNVTFRCDPISEHNRLYWYRQTLGQGPEFLTYFQNEAQLEKSRLLSDRFSAERPKGSFSTLEIQRTEQGDSAMYLCASRRGKNTEAFFGQGTRLTVV.

In this sample, this clonotype turned up a few times. CDR3 DNA: TGTGCCAGCAGTTTACCGGGACTAGCGGGCGAGCAGTACTTC. It yields the protein CASSLPGLAGEQYF. J is TRBJ2-7 and V is TRBV6-2 or TRBV6-3; 12 positions agree with TRBD2. Germline V gene data show CDR1 as MNHEY and CDR2 as SVGEGT. V dropped 4 bases and J dropped 6; count of bases not matched to a gene: 4. The CDR3 sequence is 14 residues long.

This clonotype was counted only a few times. V is TRBV18 and J is TRBJ2-5; unclear D gene. The germline CDR1 and CDR2 sequences are KGHSH and LQKENI. There are 16 residues in the CDR3. V lost 3 bases and J 3 bases, leaving 17 bases between the germline ends. The CDR3: CASSPSRSKGKETQYF. CDR3 DNA sequence: TGTGCCAGCTCACCGAGCAGGTCGAAGGGCAAAGAGACCCAGTACTTC.

The chain carries TRBV7-8 and TRBJ2-6; D is unclear. This CDR3 is built from 14 residues. Germline CDR1 is SGHVS and CDR2 is FQNEAQ. Trimming left V 4 bases short and J 0 bases short, with 4 bases between. CDR3 nucleotides: TGTGCCAGCAGCTGGAGCTCTGGGGCCAACGTCCTGACTTTC. Protein: CASSWSSGANVLTF.

This chain joins TRBV29-1 and TRBJ1-4; perhaps TRBD1 as D (6 bases). This CDR3 is built from 13 residues. Germline-derived CDR1 and CDR2 are SQVTM and ANQGSEA. Trimming left V 7 bases short and J 8 bases short, with 17 bases between. The CDR3 DNA reads as TGCAGCGGGCGGGAACAGGGTTCCGAAAAACTGTTTTTT. This encodes CSGREQGSEKLFF.